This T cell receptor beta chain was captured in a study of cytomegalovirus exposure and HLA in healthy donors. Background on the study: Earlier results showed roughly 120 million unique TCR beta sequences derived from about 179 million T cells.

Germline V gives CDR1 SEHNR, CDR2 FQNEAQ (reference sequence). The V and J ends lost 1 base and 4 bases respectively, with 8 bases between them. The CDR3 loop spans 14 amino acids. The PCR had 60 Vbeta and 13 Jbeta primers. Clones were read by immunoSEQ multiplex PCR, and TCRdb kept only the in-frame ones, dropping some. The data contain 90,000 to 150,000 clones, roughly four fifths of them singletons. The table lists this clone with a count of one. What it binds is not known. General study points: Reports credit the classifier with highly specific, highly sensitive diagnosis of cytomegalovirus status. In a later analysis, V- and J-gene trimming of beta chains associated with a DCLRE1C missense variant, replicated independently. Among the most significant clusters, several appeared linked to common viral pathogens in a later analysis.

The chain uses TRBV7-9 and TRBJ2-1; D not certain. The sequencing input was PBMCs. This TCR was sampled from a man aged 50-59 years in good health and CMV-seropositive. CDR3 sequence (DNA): TGTGCCAGCAGCTTAGTAGTTGCGTACAATGAGCAGTTCTTC. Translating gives CASSLVVAYNEQFF.